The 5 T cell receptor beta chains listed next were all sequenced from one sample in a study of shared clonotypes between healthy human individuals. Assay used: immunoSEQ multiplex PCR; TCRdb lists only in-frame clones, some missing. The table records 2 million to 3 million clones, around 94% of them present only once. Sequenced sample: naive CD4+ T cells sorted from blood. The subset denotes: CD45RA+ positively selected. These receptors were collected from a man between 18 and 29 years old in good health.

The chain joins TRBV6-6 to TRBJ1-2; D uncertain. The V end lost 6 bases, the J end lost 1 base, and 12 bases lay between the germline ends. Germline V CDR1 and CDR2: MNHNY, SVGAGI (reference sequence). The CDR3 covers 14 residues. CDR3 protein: CASSLLISNYGYTF. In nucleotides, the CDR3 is TGTGCCAGCAGCCTCCTTATCAGTAACTATGGCTACACCTTC.

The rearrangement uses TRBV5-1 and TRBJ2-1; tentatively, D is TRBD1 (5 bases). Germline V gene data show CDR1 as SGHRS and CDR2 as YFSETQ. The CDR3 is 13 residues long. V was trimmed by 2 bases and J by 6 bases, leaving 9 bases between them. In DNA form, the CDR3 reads TGCGCCAGCAGCTTTACAGGAACCAATGAGCAGTTCTTC. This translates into CASSFTGTNEQFF.

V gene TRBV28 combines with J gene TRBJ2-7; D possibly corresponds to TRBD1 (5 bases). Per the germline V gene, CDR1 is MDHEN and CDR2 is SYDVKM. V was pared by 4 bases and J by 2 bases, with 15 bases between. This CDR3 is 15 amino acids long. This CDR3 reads CASSSQAITAYEQYF. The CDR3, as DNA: TGTGCCAGCAGTTCACAGGCGATTACGGCCTACGAGCAGTACTTC. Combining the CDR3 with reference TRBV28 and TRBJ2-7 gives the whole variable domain DVKVTQSSRYLVKRTGEKVFLECVQDMDHENMFWYRQDPGLGLRLIYFSYDVKMKEKGDIPEGYSVSREKKERFSLILESASTNQTSMYLCASSSQAITAYEQYFGPGTRLTVT.

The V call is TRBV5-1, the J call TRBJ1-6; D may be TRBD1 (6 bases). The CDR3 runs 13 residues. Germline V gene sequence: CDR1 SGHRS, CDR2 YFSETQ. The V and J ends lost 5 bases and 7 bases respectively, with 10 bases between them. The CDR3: CASRKGENSPLHF. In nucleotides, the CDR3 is TGCGCCAGCAGGAAGGGGGAGAATTCACCCCTCCACTTT. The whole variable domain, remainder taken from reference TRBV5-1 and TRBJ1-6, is KAGVTQTPRYLIKTRGQQVTLSCSPISGHRSVSWYQQTPGQGLQFLFEYFSETQRNKGNFPGRFSGRQFSNSRSEMNVSTLELGDSALYLCASRKGENSPLHFGNGTRLTVT.

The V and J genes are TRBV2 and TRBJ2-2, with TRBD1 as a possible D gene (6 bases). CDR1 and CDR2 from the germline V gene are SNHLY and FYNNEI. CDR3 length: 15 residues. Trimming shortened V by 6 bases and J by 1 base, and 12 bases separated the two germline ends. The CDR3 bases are TGTGCCAGCAGGGCCGGGACATTGAACACCGGGGAGCTGTTTTTT. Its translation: CASRAGTLNTGELFF.